Shown below are 25 T cell receptor beta chains from a single sample sequenced in a study of T cell repertoires in cytomegalovirus infection (dated 2019 in TCRdb). The sequencing machine was an Illumina HiSeq 1500. The raw public data were reprocessed by TCRdb itself: fastp quality trimming at Q25, MiXCR clonotype calling, in-frame beta chains only. Rows are combined by CDR3 protein, so each entry shows the most common genes and DNA. Within this sample are some 100,000 distinct CDR3 sequences, with 20% to 30% of them counted one time only. About two fifths of the sample is held by the ten biggest clonotypes. The sample consisted of CD8+ T cells from PBMCs. The receptors come from a human donor in good health (CMV status not recorded). Some clones in this sample may be carry-over from other donors' samples.

A few counts support this clonotype. The chain is built from TRBV7-6 and TRBJ1-5; no definite D call. Trimming cost V 0 bases and J 1 base, with 10 bases left between them. The CDR3 contains 16 residues. In germline, CDR1 is SGHVS, CDR2 FNYEAQ. The CDR3 region is CASSLARGLSNQPQHF. In nucleotides, the CDR3 is TGTGCCAGCAGCTTAGCGAGAGGGCTCAGCAATCAGCCCCAGCATTTT. Supplemented by reference TRBV7-6 and TRBJ1-5, the full variable domain reads GAGVSQSPRYKVTKRGQDVALRCDPISGHVSLYWYRQALGQGPEFLTYFNYEAQQDKSGLPNDRFSAERPEGSISTLTIQRTEQRDSAMYRCASSLARGLSNQPQHFGDGTRLSIL.

The table lists this clonotype with a few counts. The chain uses TRBV20-1 and TRBJ2-5; D possibly corresponds to TRBD1 (5 bases). Germline V gene sequence: CDR1 DFQATT, CDR2 SNEGSKA (reference sequence). V lost 3 bases to trimming and J lost 4 bases, with 18 bases between them. The CDR3 totals 15 residues. CDR3 in DNA: TGCAGTGCTAGTCAGGGCCCGACTCTCCGAGAGACCCAGTACTTC. Translating it yields CSASQGPTLRETQYF.

This chain links TRBV15 with TRBJ2-3; D may be TRBD2 (6 bases). V shed 6 bases and J shed 6 bases, with 10 bases lying between them. CDR1 is LNHNV and CDR2 is YYDKDF in the germline V gene (reference sequence). This CDR3 comprises 12 residues. CDR3 in DNA: TGTGCCACCAGGGGACTTCCCGATACGCAGTATTTT. Protein: CATRGLPDTQYF.

This chain uses TRBV29-1 with TRBJ2-5; a possible D gene is TRBD2 (6 bases). CDR1 and CDR2 from the germline V gene are SQVTM and ANQGSEA. The CDR3 loop spans 16 amino acids. V dropped 4 bases and J dropped 1 base, with 19 bases sitting between them. The DNA of the CDR3 is TGCAGCGTTGCCCCTACCTCCCGGGGGTCCCAAGAGACCCAGTACTTC. It specifies CSVAPTSRGSQETQYF.

This clonotype was seen a few times. The chain uses TRBV18 and TRBJ2-7; 8 bases fit TRBD1. Germline-derived CDR1 and CDR2 are KGHSH and LQKENI. V was clipped by 0 bases and J by 2 bases; unmatched bases: 3. This CDR3 has 15 residues. As DNA, the CDR3 is TGTGCCAGCTCACCACCGGACAGGGAGCCCTACGAGCAGTACTTC. The encoded protein is CASSPPDREPYEQYF. Together with reference TRBV18 and TRBJ2-7, the CDR3 gives the full variable domain: NAGVMQNPRHLVRRRGQEARLRCSPMKGHSHVYWYRQLPEEGLKFMVYLQKENIIDESGMPKERFSAEFPKEGPSILRIQQVVRGDSAAYFCASSPPDREPYEQYFGPGTRLTVT.

This clonotype has more than one count but fewer than ten. CDR3 in amino acids: CASSPIGSPLHF. For the CDR3, the DNA is TGTGCCAGCAGTCCCATAGGTTCACCCCTCCACTTT. The V and J genes are TRBV12-3 or TRBV12-4 and TRBJ1-6; D unresolved. Trimming took off 5 bases at V and 9 bases at J, with 8 bases between the two ends. The CDR3 contains 12 residues.

This chain uses TRBV7-9 with TRBJ1-4; D is perhaps TRBD1 (5 bases). Germline-derived CDR1 and CDR2 are SEHNR and FQNEAQ (reference sequence). The CDR3 is 19 residues long. Trimming took off 4 bases at V and 0 bases at J, with 21 bases between the two ends. The chain's CDR3 is CASSYHPGGRPSTNEKLFF. The CDR3 DNA reads TGTGCCAGCAGCTATCACCCCGGGGGACGGCCTTCAACTAATGAAAAACTGTTTTTT.

This clonotype was counted only a few times. DNA for the CDR3: TGTGCCAGCAGCTCTAATAGACGGGACAAAGGGGACTATGGCTACACCTTC. This encodes CASSSNRRDKGDYGYTF. The J gene is TRBJ1-2, the V gene TRBV5-6, with TRBD1 as a possible D gene (6 bases). Trimming took 3 bases from V and 3 from J, leaving 21 bases between them. Germline lookup yields CDR1 SGHDT and CDR2 YYEEEE. The CDR3 spans 17 residues.

In its sample, this clonotype was seen a few times. The J gene is TRBJ2-7, the V gene TRBV2; 7 positions agree with TRBD2. Trimming cost V 8 bases and J 2 bases; bases outside gene matches: 9. The CDR3 length is 14 residues. Per the germline V gene, CDR1 is SNHLY and CDR2 is FYNNEI. CDR3 nucleotides: TGTGCCAGCCTAGCGGTGGGAAACGCCTACGAGCAGTACTTC. It encodes CASLAVGNAYEQYF.

This clonotype has just a few counts. The chain couples TRBV12-3 or TRBV12-4 to TRBJ2-1, with 12 bases that match TRBD1. This CDR3 is built from 15 residues. The ends lost 3 bases at V and 8 bases at J; junction bases unmatched: 5. CDR3 in DNA: TGTGCCAGCAGTTTGGGACAGGGGGCGGACCATGAGCAGTTCTTC. It encodes CASSLGQGADHEQFF.

This clonotype showed up many times. The chain is built from TRBV7-8 and TRBJ2-2; perhaps TRBD2 as D (6 bases). Germline values: CDR1 SGHVS, CDR2 FQNEAQ. The CDR3 covers 15 residues. The ends were cut back, 5 bases at V and 4 bases at J, with 14 bases in the middle. The DNA for the CDR3 is TGTGCCAGCAGCCCCCGATTGGGGGGCACCGGGGAGCTGTTTTTT. This translates into CASSPRLGGTGELFF.

The V gene is TRBV6-2 or TRBV6-3, the J gene TRBJ1-1; D is perhaps TRBD1 (6 bases). Germline values: CDR1 MNHEY, CDR2 SVGEGT. The CDR3 length is 16 residues. Trimming left V 4 bases short and J 3 bases short, with 18 bases between. In nucleotides, the CDR3 is TGTGCCAGCAGTTTTGAAGGCGACAGGCTCGACACTGAAGCTTTCTTT. It encodes CASSFEGDRLDTEAFF.

This rearrangement joins TRBV5-1 to TRBJ2-7; D could derive from TRBD1 or TRBD2 (5 bases each). CDR3 size: 13 residues. V shed 4 bases and J shed 4 bases, with 12 bases lying between them. Germline values: CDR1 SGHRS, CDR2 YFSETQ. The CDR3 protein is CASSRDVGYEQYF. Written as DNA, the CDR3 is TGCGCCAGCAGCCGGGACGTGGGTTACGAGCAGTACTTC.

This chain joins TRBV9 and TRBJ2-7; 7 positions agree with TRBD1. The CDR3 consists of 14 residues. J was trimmed by 0 bases and V by 3 bases; bases with no gene match: 3. Germline assignment: CDR1 SGDLS and CDR2 YYNGEE. The CDR3 loop is CASSGGQRSYEQYF. CDR3 bases: TGTGCCAGCAGCGGGGGACAGCGCTCCTACGAGCAGTACTTC.

In this sample, this clonotype turned up a few times. The rearrangement joins TRBV5-5 to TRBJ2-7; the D is unclear. The CDR3 has 13 amino acids. Trimming shortened V by 1 base and J by 3 bases, and 8 bases separated the two germline ends. Germline CDR1 is SGHKS and CDR2 is YYEKEE (reference sequence). CDR3 nucleotide sequence: TGTGCCAGCAGCTTGCGCGGCGACTACGAGCAGTACTTC. Translating gives CASSLRGDYEQYF.

The chain is built from TRBV4-1 and TRBJ1-5; 12 bases fit TRBD1. Germline lookup yields CDR1 MGHRA and CDR2 YSYEKL. Trimming took 3 bases from V and 11 from J; bases not matched to a gene: 17. This CDR3 is 18 amino acids long. This chain's CDR3 is CASSHSPLRDRGRGAQHF. Here the CDR3 DNA reads TGCGCCAGCAGCCATTCGCCCCTCCGGGACAGGGGGCGAGGAGCCCAGCATTTT.

V is TRBV30 and J is TRBJ1-1; a weak D match, TRBD1 (5 bases). The CDR3 runs 13 residues. CDR1 is GTSNPN, CDR2 SVGIG, per germline (reference sequence). Trimming shortened V by 2 bases and J by 1 base, and 8 bases separated the two germline ends. As DNA, the CDR3 is TGTGCCTGGAGTATGGGGACGAACACTGAAGCTTTCTTT. This translates into CAWSMGTNTEAFF.

The chain carries TRBV20-1 and TRBJ2-7; TRBD1 or TRBD2 may be the D gene (5 bases each). Between the trimmed V and J ends, which lost 4 bases and 3 bases, there was a span of 22 bases. The germline CDR1 and CDR2 sequences are DFQATT and SNEGSKA (reference sequence). This CDR3 comprises 16 residues. Here the CDR3 DNA reads TGCAGTGCTACCGATATTTCGGGACGTCTTATCTACGAGCAGTACTTC. It translates to CSATDISGRLIYEQYF.

The chain links TRBV4-2 to TRBJ2-7; D unresolved. The CDR3 length is 15 residues. The V end lost 1 base, the J end lost 0 bases, and 10 bases lay between the germline ends. Germline CDR1 and CDR2: LGHNA and YNFKEQ. CDR3 amino acids: CASSQGAPSSYEQYF. In nucleotides, the CDR3 is TGTGCCAGCAGCCAAGGGGCCCCCTCCTCCTACGAGCAGTACTTC.

The chain couples TRBV4-3 to TRBJ2-7; TRBD2 agrees at 9 bases. V was clipped by 3 bases and J by 4 bases; unmatched bases: 4. This CDR3 has 14 amino acids. Germline loops: CDR1 LGHNA, CDR2 YSLEER. CDR3 amino acids: CASSHQTSGYEQYF. CDR3 DNA sequence: TGCGCCAGCAGCCATCAGACTAGCGGTTACGAGCAGTACTTC.

This chain joins TRBV7-6 and TRBJ1-5, with a weak D call TRBD1 (6 bases). CDR1 SGHVS and CDR2 FNYEAQ come from the germline V gene. Trimming shortened V by 1 base and J by 4 bases, and 8 bases separated the two germline ends. The length of the CDR3 is 14 residues. DNA for the CDR3: TGTGCCAGCAGCTTAGGTGGACAGAATCAGCCCCAGCATTTT. Translating gives CASSLGGQNQPQHF.

This clonotype occurred many times. The chain recombines TRBV20-1 with TRBJ2-1; 8 bases match TRBD1. The V and J ends lost 0 bases and 6 bases, in that order; junction bases with no gene match: 10. The V gene's germline CDR1 is DFQATT and CDR2 SNEGSKA (reference sequence). The CDR3 is made up of 16 amino acids. The chain's CDR3 is CSARDTVQTGVNEQFF. CDR3 in DNA: TGCAGTGCTAGAGATACCGTCCAGACAGGGGTCAATGAGCAGTTCTTC.

This clonotype was counted many times. V gene TRBV9 combines with J gene TRBJ2-3, with TRBD2 matching over 8 bases. The V segment lost 3 bases and the J segment 2 bases; nucleotides outside the gene matches: 11. Germline V gives CDR1 SGDLS, CDR2 YYNGEE. The CDR3 loop spans 17 amino acids. As DNA, the CDR3 is TGTGCCAGCAGCGCGACGACAGCGGGGGAATACACAGATACGCAGTATTTT. This gives the protein CASSATTAGEYTDTQYF. Looking up the rest from reference TRBV9 and TRBJ2-3 gives the full variable domain: DSGVTQTPKHLITATGQRVTLRCSPRSGDLSVYWYQQSLDQGLQFLIQYYNGEERAKGNILERFSAQQFPDLHSELNLSSLELGDSALYFCASSATTAGEYTDTQYFGPGTRLTVL.

As to this clonotype: This could be a read error, since a much larger clone is one nucleotide away. V and J are TRBV7-2 and TRBJ2-7; the D gene is possibly TRBD2 (6 bases). This CDR3 comprises 16 residues. Per germline, CDR1 SGHTA and CDR2 FQGNSA. With 8 bases removed from V and 4 bases from J, the gap between germline ends came to 24 bases. CDR3 sequence reads: CASGRDSDGFRYEQYF. Here the CDR3 DNA reads TGTGCCAGCGGGCGGGACTCGGACGGATTCCGATACGAGCAGTACTTC.

This clonotype appeared many times. The chain links TRBV7-2 to TRBJ2-3; D call uncertain. Germline V gives CDR1 SGHTA, CDR2 FQGNSA. The CDR3 sequence is 13 residues long. V shed 5 bases and J shed 1 base, with 7 bases lying between them. Here the CDR3 DNA reads TGTGCCAGCAGCCAAACGGGCACAGATACGCAGTATTTT. This codes for CASSQTGTDTQYF.